This T cell receptor (beta chain) was captured in a study of cytomegalovirus exposure and HLA in healthy donors. Turning to the study itself: Of around 400 genotyped donors, roughly 81% grouped in the Caucasian-associated ancestry cluster.

13 Jbeta primers and 60 Vbeta primers were used for the PCR. Here immunoSEQ multiplex PCR was the method, and the copy in TCRdb shows in-frame clones only, minus some. The sample holds around 55,000 clones; 78% are singletons and the top ten take 1.4%. Note on this clone: Antigen: not known.

Study-level results: Excluded were some V segments that proved indistinguishable, including TRBV6-2 and TRBV6-3. Earlier analysis yielded a pattern in which most TCR beta V segments were productive about 90% or about 30% of the time.

The CDR3 covers 14 residues. Trimming at V came to 7 bases and at J to 7 bases, leaving 9 bases not matched to a gene. Germline CDR1 SGHAT, CDR2 FQNNGV. This clonotype was sampled from a female donor in good health and CMV-seronegative. The V gene is TRBV11-2, the J gene TRBJ1-4; 7 bases align to TRBD1. Sequencing was done on a sample of PBMCs. CDR3 residues: CASTFRDSLEKLFF. The CDR3 nucleotides are TGTGCCAGCACATTCCGGGACAGCCTTGAAAAACTGTTTTTT.